The TCR beta chain described here comes from a study of blood T cell repertoires in COVID-19. In the authors' methods: Amplifying reference gene primers gave estimates of nucleated cell counts. Sequencing was performed with immunoSEQ multiplex PCR; in TCRdb, only in-frame clones are kept and a portion is missing. Clone size and the V and J calls come from that table; the DNA yielded D and trimming. The sample lists fewer than 350,000 clones, about 76% seen once, with around 2.9% in the top ten. Sample: peripheral blood. This sequence was found in an older woman with active or convalescent COVID-19.

The CDR3 here is CASSARQGNYNEQFF. CDR3 coding DNA: TGTGCCAGCAGTGCCCGACAGGGGAACTACAATGAGCAGTTCTTC. V and J are TRBV2 and TRBJ2-1; 8 bases line up with TRBD1. The CDR3 contains 15 residues. With V trimmed by 4 bases and J by 3 bases, 5 bases remained unmatched. CDR1 is SNHLY and CDR2 is FYNNEI in the germline V gene.